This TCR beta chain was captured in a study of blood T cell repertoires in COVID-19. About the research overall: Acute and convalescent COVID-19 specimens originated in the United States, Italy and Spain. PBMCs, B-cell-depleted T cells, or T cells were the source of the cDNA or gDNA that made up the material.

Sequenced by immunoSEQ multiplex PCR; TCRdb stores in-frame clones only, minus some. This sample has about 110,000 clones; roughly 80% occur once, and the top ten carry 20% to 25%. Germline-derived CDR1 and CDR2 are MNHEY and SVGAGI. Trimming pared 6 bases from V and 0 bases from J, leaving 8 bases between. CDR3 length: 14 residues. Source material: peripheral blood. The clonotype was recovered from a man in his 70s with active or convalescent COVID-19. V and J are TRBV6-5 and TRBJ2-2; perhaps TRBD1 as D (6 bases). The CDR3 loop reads CASRGQTNTGELFF. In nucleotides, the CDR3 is TGTGCCAGCAGGGGACAAACGAACACCGGGGAGCTGTTTTTT.